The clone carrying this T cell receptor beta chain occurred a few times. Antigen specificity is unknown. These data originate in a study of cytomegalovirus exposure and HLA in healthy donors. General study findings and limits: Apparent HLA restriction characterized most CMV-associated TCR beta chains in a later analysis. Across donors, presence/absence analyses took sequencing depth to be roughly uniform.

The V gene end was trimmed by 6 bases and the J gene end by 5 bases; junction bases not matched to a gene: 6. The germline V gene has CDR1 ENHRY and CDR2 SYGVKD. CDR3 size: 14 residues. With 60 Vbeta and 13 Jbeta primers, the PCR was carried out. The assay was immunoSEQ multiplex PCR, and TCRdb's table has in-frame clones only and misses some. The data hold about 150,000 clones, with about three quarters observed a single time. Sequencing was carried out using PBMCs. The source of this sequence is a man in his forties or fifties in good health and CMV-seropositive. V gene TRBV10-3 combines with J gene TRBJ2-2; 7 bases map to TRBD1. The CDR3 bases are TGTGCCATCAGCGTGACAGGGTGGACCGGGGAGCTGTTTTTT. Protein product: CAISVTGWTGELFF.